This T cell receptor beta chain emerged from a study of Tregs in tolerant kidney transplant recipients. The trim removed 6 bases at V and 12 bases at J, leaving 19 bases unmatched. This CDR3 spans 16 amino acids. Per the germline V gene, CDR1 is MGHDK and CDR2 is SYGVNS. The protocol was immunoSEQ multiplex PCR, while the TCRdb copy is restricted to in-frame clones and leaves out a portion. The sample lists 75,000 to 85,000 clones; 91% were seen once. The sequences come from Tregs from blood, collected before the transplant. The receptor's source is a human donor who received a combined kidney and bone marrow transplant. The chain employs TRBV25-1 and TRBJ2-2; 7 nucleotides match TRBD1. The CDR3, as DNA: TGTGCCAGCAGGGCCGGGACAGACCTTGGTGAAAGAAAGCTGTTTTTT. Translating gives CASRAGTDLGERKLFF.